Listed here are 15 T cell receptor beta chains from one sample, sequenced in a study of T-cell memory formation after mild COVID-19 (dated by TCRdb to the early 2020s). The method was 5' RACE. The sequencer listed for this sample is Illumina NovaSeq 6000. The public reads were quality trimmed at Q25 with fastp and then assembled into clones with MiXCR by TCRdb, keeping productive beta chains. One record per CDR3 amino acid sequence lists the most common genes and DNA. The sample profile shows 350,000 to 500,000 distinct CDR3 sequences; roughly 18% of them were found once. Roughly 21% of the sample belongs to the ten largest clones. Material: PBMCs or a T cell subset sorted from them (not recorded which). The receptors derive from a man younger than 30 who had mild COVID-19 (a few samples of this study predate the infection). The sample titles of this study are shuffled in the database, so cell type and time point are left out; the donor was told from shared clones.

This rearrangement joins TRBV7-2 to TRBJ1-4, with TRBD1 matching over 7 bases. The CDR3 loop spans 15 amino acids. With 5 bases clipped from V and 3 bases from J, the junction kept 6 bases outside the gene matches. The germline V gene has CDR1 SGHTA and CDR2 FQGNSA. CDR3 nucleotide sequence: TGTGCCAGCAGCGTAAACAGGGGCCCTAATGAAAAACTGTTTTTT. Translated: CASSVNRGPNEKLFF.

This rearrangement joins TRBV4-3 to TRBJ1-2; no clear D gene. Germline lookup yields CDR1 LGHNA and CDR2 YSLEER. This CDR3 has 15 residues. V was trimmed by 0 bases and J by 8 bases, leaving 16 bases between them. CDR3 DNA sequence: TGCGCCAGCAGCCAAGATAGGGAGGCGCGTGGGGGCTACACCTTC. Protein product: CASSQDREARGGYTF.

The genes are TRBV5-1 and TRBJ1-2, with D perhaps TRBD1 (6 bases). The CDR3 totals 15 residues. Trimming took 0 bases from V and 4 from J, leaving 13 bases between them. Germline V gene sequence: CDR1 SGHRS, CDR2 YFSETQ. CDR3 sequence reads: CASSLEQGRAYGYTF. CDR3 sequence (DNA): TGCGCCAGCAGCTTGGAACAGGGTAGGGCCTATGGCTACACCTTC.

The CDR3 nucleotides read TGCGCCAGCAGCCAAGTGGTACAGGGGAATTCACCCCTCCACTTT. As protein: CASSQVVQGNSPLHF. The chain recombines TRBV4-3 with TRBJ1-6, with 7 bases identical to TRBD1. Germline V gives CDR1 LGHNA, CDR2 YSLEER. The CDR3 loop spans 15 amino acids. V lost 1 base and J lost 7; bases outside the gene matches: 4.

This clonotype was counted between two and nine times. The chain couples TRBV4-3 to TRBJ2-7, with a tentative D call TRBD1 (6 bases). Germline CDR1 and CDR2: LGHNA and YSLEER. The CDR3 extends over 15 amino acids. V dropped 0 bases and J dropped 3 bases, with 12 bases sitting between them. CDR3 amino acids: CASSQEQGLGYEQYF. CDR3 sequence (DNA): TGCGCCAGCAGCCAAGAACAGGGTTTGGGCTACGAGCAGTACTTC.

This clonotype was observed a handful of times. The chain recombines TRBV29-1 with TRBJ2-5, with D uncertain. The CDR3 spans 13 residues. V dropped 4 bases and J dropped 2 bases, with 11 bases sitting between them. Germline V CDR1 and CDR2: SQVTM, ANQGSEA. CDR3 bases: TGCAGCGTTGTTCGCGCAGCACAAGAGACCCAGTACTTC. This gives the protein CSVVRAAQETQYF.

This clonotype was seen only a few times. The V and J genes are TRBV20-1 and TRBJ1-3, with 9 bases aligning to TRBD1. Germline V gene data show CDR1 as DFQATT and CDR2 as SNEGSKA (reference sequence). This CDR3 has 13 residues. The DNA for the CDR3 is TGCAGCGGGACAGGGCCCTCTGGAAACACCATATATTTT. This gives the protein CSGTGPSGNTIYF.

The chain links TRBV24-1 to TRBJ2-6; D gene uncertain. Between the trimmed V and J ends, which lost 1 base and 0 bases, there was a span of 3 bases. The CDR3 totals 15 residues. Germline assignment: CDR1 KGHDR and CDR2 SFDVKD. DNA for the CDR3: TGTGCCACCAGTGATTTCAGCTCTGGGGCCAACGTCCTGACTTTC. Translation: CATSDFSSGANVLTF.

In the case of this clonotype: At one end, the junction sequence differs from germline, possibly due to a read error. The rearrangement joins TRBV7-9 to TRBJ2-2; D ambiguous. The CDR3 is made up of 14 amino acids. The V gene's germline CDR1 is SEHNR and CDR2 FQNEAQ (reference sequence). The CDR3 here is CASTLSLGFGELFF. The DNA of the CDR3 is TGTGCCAGCACCTTAAGCCTTGGGTTCGGGGAGCTGTTTTTT. Supplemented by reference TRBV7-9 and TRBJ2-2, the full variable domain reads DTGVSQNPRHKITKRGQNVTFRCDPISEHNRLYWYRQTLGQGPEFLTYFQNEAQLEKSRLLSDRFSAERPKGSFSTLEIQRTEQGDSAMYLCASTLSLGFGELFFGEGSRLTVL.

A few counts support this clonotype. The chain joins TRBV7-2 to TRBJ1-1; D gene ambiguous. The germline gives CDR1 SGHTA, CDR2 FQGNSA. This CDR3 region has 13 residues. V lost 8 bases to trimming and J lost 4 bases, with 14 bases between them. The CDR3 sequence: CASRWEGVTEAFF. CDR3 nucleotides: TGTGCCAGCCGCTGGGAGGGCGTCACTGAAGCTTTCTTT.

This clonotype was seen a few times. In nucleotides, the CDR3 is TGCAGCGTTACGACAGGCCTTATCTATGGCTACACCTTC. Protein: CSVTTGLIYGYTF. The rearrangement links TRBV29-1 to TRBJ1-2; possibly TRBD1 for D (6 bases). V was clipped by 5 bases and J by 4 bases, with 14 bases between them. From germline, CDR1 is SQVTM and CDR2 ANQGSEA. The CDR3 is 13 residues long.

The CDR3 region is CAISQREGNTEAFF. CDR3 bases: TGTGCCATCAGCCAGCGAGAGGGGAACACTGAAGCTTTCTTT. The gene calls are TRBV10-3 and TRBJ1-1; D gene ambiguous. CDR1 and CDR2 from the germline V gene are ENHRY and SYGVKD. The CDR3 consists of 14 residues. Trimming took off 6 bases at V and 1 base at J, with 12 bases between the two ends.

This clonotype was seen only a few times. The genes are TRBV6-6 and TRBJ1-1, with D maybe TRBD1 (5 bases). Germline V lookup: CDR1 MNHNY, CDR2 SVGAGI (reference sequence). CDR3 size: 15 residues. Deletions cut 2 bases from V and 4 bases from J, with 14 bases between. The DNA for the CDR3 is TGTGCCAGCAGTTACGGGGGGTGGGTGTTCACTGAAGCTTTCTTT. Translation gives CASSYGGWVFTEAFF.

This clonotype has just a few counts. CDR3 residues: CASSSGESTQYF. The CDR3 nucleotides read TGTGCCAGCAGCTCCGGGGAGAGCACCCAGTACTTC. V usage is TRBV7-6 and J usage is TRBJ2-5; possibly TRBD2 for D (5 bases). Germline CDR1 reads SGHVS; CDR2 reads FNYEAQ. The CDR3 runs 12 residues. Trimming took off 4 bases at V and 8 bases at J, with 11 bases between the two ends.

This clonotype was seen many times. This chain links TRBV7-9 with TRBJ2-7; 9 bases map to TRBD1. The germline V gene has CDR1 SEHNR and CDR2 FQNEAQ (reference sequence). CDR3 size: 13 residues. V dropped 5 bases and J dropped 3; count of bases not matched to a gene: 2. The CDR3 loop is CASSRQGVYEQYF. CDR3 coding DNA: TGTGCCAGCAGCCGACAGGGGGTCTACGAGCAGTACTTC.